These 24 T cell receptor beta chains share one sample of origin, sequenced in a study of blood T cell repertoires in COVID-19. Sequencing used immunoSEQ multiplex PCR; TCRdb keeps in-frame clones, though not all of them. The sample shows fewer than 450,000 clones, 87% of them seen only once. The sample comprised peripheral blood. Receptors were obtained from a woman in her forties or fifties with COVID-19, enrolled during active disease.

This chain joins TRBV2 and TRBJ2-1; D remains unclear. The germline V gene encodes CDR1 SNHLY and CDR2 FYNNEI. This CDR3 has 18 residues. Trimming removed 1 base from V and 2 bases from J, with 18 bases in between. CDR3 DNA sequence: TGTGCCAGCAGTGAAGTGGGCAGTGCCCAGCCTCCCTACAATGAGCAGTTCTTC. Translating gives CASSEVGSAQPPYNEQFF.

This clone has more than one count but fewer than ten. The CDR3 DNA is TGTGCCAGCAGAGCGTTGAACACCGGGGAGCTGTTTTTT. Translating gives CASRALNTGELFF. The J gene is TRBJ2-2, the V gene TRBV2; the D is unclear. The V gene's germline CDR1 is SNHLY and CDR2 FYNNEI. The CDR3 extends over 13 amino acids. V lost 6 bases to trimming and J lost 1 base, with 6 bases between them.

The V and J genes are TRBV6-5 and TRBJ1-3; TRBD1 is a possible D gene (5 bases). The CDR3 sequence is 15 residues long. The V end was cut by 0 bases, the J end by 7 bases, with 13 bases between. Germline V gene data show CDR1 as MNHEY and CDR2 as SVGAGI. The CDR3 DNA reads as TGTGCCAGCAGTTACTCAGCAGGGATACGGAACACCATATATTTT. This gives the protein CASSYSAGIRNTIYF.

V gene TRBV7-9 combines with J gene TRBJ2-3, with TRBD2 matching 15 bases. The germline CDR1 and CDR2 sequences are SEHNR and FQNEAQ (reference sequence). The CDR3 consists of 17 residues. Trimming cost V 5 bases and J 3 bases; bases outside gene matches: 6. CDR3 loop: CASSEGLAGGPTDTQYF. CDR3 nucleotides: TGTGCCAGCAGCGAAGGACTAGCGGGAGGGCCGACAGATACGCAGTATTTT.

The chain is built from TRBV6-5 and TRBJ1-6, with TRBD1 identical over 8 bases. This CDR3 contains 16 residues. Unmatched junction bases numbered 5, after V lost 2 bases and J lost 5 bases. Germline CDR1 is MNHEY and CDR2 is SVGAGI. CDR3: CASSYAGGENNSPLHF. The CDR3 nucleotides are TGTGCCAGCAGTTACGCAGGGGGCGAAAATAATTCACCCCTCCACTTT.

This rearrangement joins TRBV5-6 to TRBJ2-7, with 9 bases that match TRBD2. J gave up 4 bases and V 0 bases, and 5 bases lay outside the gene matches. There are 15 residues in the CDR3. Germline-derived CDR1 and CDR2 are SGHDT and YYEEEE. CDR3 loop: CASSLGLAGEYEQYF. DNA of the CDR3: TGTGCCAGCAGCTTGGGATTAGCGGGAGAGTACGAGCAGTACTTC. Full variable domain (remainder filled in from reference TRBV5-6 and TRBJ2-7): DAGVTQSPTHLIKTRGQQVTLRCSPKSGHDTVSWYQQALGQGPQFIFQYYEEEERQRGNFPDRFSGHQFPNYSSELNVNALLLGDSALYLCASSLGLAGEYEQYFGPGTRLTVT.

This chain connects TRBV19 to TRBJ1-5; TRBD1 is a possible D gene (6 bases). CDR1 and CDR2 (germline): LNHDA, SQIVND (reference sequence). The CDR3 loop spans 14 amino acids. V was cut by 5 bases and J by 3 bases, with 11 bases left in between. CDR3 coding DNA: TGTGCCAGTAGTGAAGACAGGAACAATCAGCCCCAGCATTTT. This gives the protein CASSEDRNNQPQHF.

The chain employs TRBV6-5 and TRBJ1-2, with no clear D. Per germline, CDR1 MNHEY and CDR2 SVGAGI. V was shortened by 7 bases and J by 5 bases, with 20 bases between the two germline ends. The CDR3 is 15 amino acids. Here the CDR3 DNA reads TGTGCCAGCATGAGGGCGACTTGGGGTCCGTATGGCTACACCTTC. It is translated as CASMRATWGPYGYTF.

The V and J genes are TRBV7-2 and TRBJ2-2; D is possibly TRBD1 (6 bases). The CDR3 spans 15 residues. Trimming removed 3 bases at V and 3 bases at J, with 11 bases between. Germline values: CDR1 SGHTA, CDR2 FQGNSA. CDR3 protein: CASSFGQIHTGELFF. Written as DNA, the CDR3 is TGTGCCAGCAGCTTCGGACAGATCCACACCGGGGAGCTGTTTTTT.

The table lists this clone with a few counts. The CDR3 DNA sequence: TGTGCCAGCAGCTTAGGAGCGAACAATGAGCAGTTCTTC. Its translation: CASSLGANNEQFF. V is TRBV7-2 and J is TRBJ2-1; D not certain. This CDR3 has 13 residues. Trimming took off 1 base at V and 5 bases at J, with 6 bases between the two ends. Germline V gene sequence: CDR1 SGHTA, CDR2 FQGNSA.

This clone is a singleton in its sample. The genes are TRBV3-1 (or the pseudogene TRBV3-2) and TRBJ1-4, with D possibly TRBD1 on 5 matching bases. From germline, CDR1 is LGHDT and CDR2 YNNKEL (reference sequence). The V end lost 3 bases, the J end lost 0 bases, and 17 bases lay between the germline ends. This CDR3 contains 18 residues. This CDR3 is CASSHTLRAAATNEKLFF. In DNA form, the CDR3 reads TGTGCCAGCAGCCATACCCTCAGGGCGGCAGCAACTAATGAAAAACTGTTTTTT.

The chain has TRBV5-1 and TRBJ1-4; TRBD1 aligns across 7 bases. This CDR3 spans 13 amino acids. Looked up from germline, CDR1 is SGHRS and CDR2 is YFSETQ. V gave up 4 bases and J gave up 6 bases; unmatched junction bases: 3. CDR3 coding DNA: TGCGCCAGCAGCGACAGGGCAGATGAAAAACTGTTTTTT. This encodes CASSDRADEKLFF.

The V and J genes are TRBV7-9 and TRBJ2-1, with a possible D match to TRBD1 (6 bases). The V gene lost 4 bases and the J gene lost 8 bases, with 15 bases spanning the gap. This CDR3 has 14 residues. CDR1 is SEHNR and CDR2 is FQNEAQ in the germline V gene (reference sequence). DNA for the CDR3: TGTGCCAGCAGCTCAGGACAGAGCCCCCATGAGCAGTTCTTC. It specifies CASSSGQSPHEQFF. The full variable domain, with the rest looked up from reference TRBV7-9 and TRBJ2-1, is DTGVSQNPRHKITKRGQNVTFRCDPISEHNRLYWYRQTLGQGPEFLTYFQNEAQLEKSRLLSDRFSAERPKGSFSTLEIQRTEQGDSAMYLCASSSGQSPHEQFFGPGTRLTVL.

CDR3 protein: CASSSDRLNTEAFF. The CDR3 DNA is TGTGCCAGCAGCTCGGACAGACTGAACACTGAAGCTTTCTTT. The rearrangement uses TRBV11-3 and TRBJ1-1; D perhaps matches TRBD1 (6 bases). Per the germline V gene, CDR1 is SGHNT and CDR2 is YENEEA. CDR3 length equals 14 residues. V lost 4 bases and J lost 0, with 9 bases in between.

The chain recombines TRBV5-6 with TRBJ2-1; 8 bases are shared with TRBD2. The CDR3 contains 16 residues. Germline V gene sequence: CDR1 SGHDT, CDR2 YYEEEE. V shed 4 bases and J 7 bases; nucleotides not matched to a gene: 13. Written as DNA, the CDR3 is TGTGCCAGCAGCGGTGTAGGGACTAGTCTTATAAATGAGCAGTTCTTC. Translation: CASSGVGTSLINEQFF.

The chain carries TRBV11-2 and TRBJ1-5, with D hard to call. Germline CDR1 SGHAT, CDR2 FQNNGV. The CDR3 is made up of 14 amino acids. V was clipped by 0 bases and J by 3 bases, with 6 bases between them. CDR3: CASSLDRNNQPQHF. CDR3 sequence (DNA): TGTGCCAGCAGCTTAGACAGAAACAATCAGCCCCAGCATTTT.

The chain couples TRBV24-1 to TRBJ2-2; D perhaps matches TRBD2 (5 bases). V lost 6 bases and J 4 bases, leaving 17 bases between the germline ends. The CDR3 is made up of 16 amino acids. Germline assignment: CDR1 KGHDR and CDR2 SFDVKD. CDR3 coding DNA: TGTGCCACCAGTCTTCCGGGGTTAAGTGGCACCGGGGAGCTGTTTTTT. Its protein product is CATSLPGLSGTGELFF.

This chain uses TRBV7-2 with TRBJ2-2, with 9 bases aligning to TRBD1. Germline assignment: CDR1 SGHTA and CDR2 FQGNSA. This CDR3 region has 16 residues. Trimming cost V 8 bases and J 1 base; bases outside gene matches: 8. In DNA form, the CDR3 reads TGTGCCAGCGGGAAACAGGGGGCGCTGAACACCGGGGAGCTGTTTTTT. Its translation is CASGKQGALNTGELFF.

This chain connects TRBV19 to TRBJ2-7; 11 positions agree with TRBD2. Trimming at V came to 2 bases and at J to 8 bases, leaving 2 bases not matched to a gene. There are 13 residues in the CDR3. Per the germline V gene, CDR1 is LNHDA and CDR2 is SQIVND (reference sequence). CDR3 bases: TGTGCCAGTAGTATACTAGCGGGAGGTAAGCAGTACTTC. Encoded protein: CASSILAGGKQYF.

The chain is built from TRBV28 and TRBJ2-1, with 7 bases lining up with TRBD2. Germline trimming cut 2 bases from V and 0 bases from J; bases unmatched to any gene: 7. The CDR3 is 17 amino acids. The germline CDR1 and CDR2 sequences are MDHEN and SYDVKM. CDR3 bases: TGTGCCAGCAGTTTAGGCCTAGCGGAAAGCTCCTACAATGAGCAGTTCTTC. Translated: CASSLGLAESSYNEQFF.

CDR3 region: CASSDRTGGFDRPYGYTF. The CDR3 DNA sequence: TGTGCCAGCAGCGACCGGACAGGGGGTTTCGATAGGCCCTATGGCTACACCTTC. The rearrangement links TRBV7-9 to TRBJ1-2; 10 positions agree with TRBD1. Trimming at V came to 5 bases and at J to 4 bases, leaving 16 bases not matched to a gene. The CDR3 is made up of 18 amino acids. Germline CDR1 and CDR2: SEHNR and FQNEAQ (reference sequence).

The DNA of the CDR3 is TGTGCCTGGAGCACTGGTGGGCCTTTTGCCGAGCAGTACTTC. Translation: CAWSTGGPFAEQYF. The chain uses TRBV30 and TRBJ2-7; unclear D gene. The CDR3 covers 14 residues. Trimming took off 3 bases at V and 6 bases at J, with 18 bases between the two ends. Germline V gene lookup returns CDR1 GTSNPN and CDR2 SVGIG (reference sequence).

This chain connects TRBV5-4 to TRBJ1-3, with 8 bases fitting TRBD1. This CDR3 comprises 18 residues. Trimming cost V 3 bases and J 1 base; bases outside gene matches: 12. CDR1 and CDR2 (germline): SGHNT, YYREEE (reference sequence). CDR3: CASSSRSGQEKSGNTIYF. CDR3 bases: TGTGCCAGCAGCTCTCGTTCGGGACAGGAAAAATCTGGAAACACCATATATTTT.

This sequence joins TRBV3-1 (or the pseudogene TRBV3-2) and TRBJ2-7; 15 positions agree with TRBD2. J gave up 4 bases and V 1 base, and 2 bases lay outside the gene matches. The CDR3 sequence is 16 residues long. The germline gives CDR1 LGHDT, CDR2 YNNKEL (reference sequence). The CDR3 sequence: CASSQGGTSGRYEQYF. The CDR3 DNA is TGTGCCAGCAGCCAAGGAGGGACTAGCGGGAGGTACGAGCAGTACTTC.